The 29 T cell receptor beta chains reported below all come from one sample, sequenced in a study of blood T cells in healthy people across ages. It was with a sample-barcoded 5' primer and a J-beta primer mix that a second PCR of roughly 6 to 11 cycles was run. TCRdb called the 5' RACE reads again in MiXCR, with one record for every CDR3 protein. The repertoire holds roughly 800,000 distinct CDR3 sequences, more than 45% seen once, with approximately 23% in the top ten. The sample comprised blood. The receptors shown here come from a man aged 30 to 39 in good health.

The CDR3 region has the DNA TGCAGTGCTAGAGATCTAATAGCCTTGCAGGGTTTCGGTAACTATGGCTACACCTTC. Amino acids: CSARDLIALQGFGNYGYTF. The chain is built from TRBV20-1 and TRBJ1-2; weak D call: TRBD1 (5 bases). CDR3 length: 19 residues. Deletions cut 0 bases from V and 1 base from J, with 24 bases between. Per germline, CDR1 DFQATT and CDR2 SNEGSKA (reference sequence).

The chain has TRBV6-2 or TRBV6-3 and TRBJ2-7; no definite D call. V dropped 6 bases and J dropped 7 bases, with 16 bases sitting between them. The germline gives CDR1 MNHEY, CDR2 SVGEGT. The CDR3 extends over 13 amino acids. CDR3 DNA: TGTGCCAGCAGCTCCCACTTCGTGGGGGAGCAGTACTTC. Its translation: CASSSHFVGEQYF.

This clonotype was seen a handful of times. This sequence joins TRBV20-1 and TRBJ2-1; D possibly corresponds to TRBD2 (6 bases). The CDR3 contains 12 residues. CDR1 DFQATT and CDR2 SNEGSKA come from the germline V gene (reference sequence). The V gene lost 5 bases and the J gene lost 6 bases, with 11 bases spanning the gap. CDR3 DNA sequence: TGCAGTGCTCCCGACGGGGGCAATGAGCAGTTCTTC. Encoded protein: CSAPDGGNEQFF.

CDR3 sequence: CASSESTGLAVYEQYF. Here the CDR3 DNA reads TGTGCCAGCAGCGAGTCCACGGGACTAGCTGTTTACGAGCAGTACTTC. The V and J genes are TRBV9 and TRBJ2-5, with 9 positions matching TRBD2. The tail of the sequence fits TRBJ2-7 better, so the J call may be wrong. Per germline, CDR1 SGDLS and CDR2 YYNGEE. The CDR3 consists of 16 residues.

This rearrangement joins TRBV4-1 to TRBJ1-6; D is unresolved. Trimming shortened V by 8 bases and J by 6 bases, and 17 bases separated the two germline ends. The CDR3 covers 15 residues. The germline gives CDR1 MGHRA, CDR2 YSYEKL. The CDR3 reads CASWPSDGRNSPLHF. DNA of the CDR3: TGCGCCAGCTGGCCTTCCGACGGACGTAATTCACCCCTCCACTTT.

The J gene is TRBJ2-3, the V gene TRBV4-3; D ambiguous. The CDR3 has 14 amino acids. Germline V gene data show CDR1 as LGHNA and CDR2 as YSLEER. The V and J ends lost 0 bases and 14 bases respectively, with 18 bases between them. The CDR3 here is CASSQDWSETPGYF. The CDR3 region has the DNA TGCGCCAGCAGCCAAGATTGGTCGGAGACTCCTGGGTATTTT.

The V call is TRBV12-1, the J call TRBJ1-5; the DNA was not used to check the table's D call, TRBD1. TRBV12-1 is described as a pseudogene. The CDR3 loop spans 17 amino acids. DNA for the CDR3: TGTGCCAGCCTCCGCCGGAGGGAAAGGGGTAAGGATCAGCCCCAGCATTTT. It codes for CASLRRRERGKDQPQHF.

The chain links TRBV7-3 to TRBJ1-1; D is ambiguous. This CDR3 comprises 13 residues. Trimming shortened V by 4 bases and J by 3 bases, and 9 bases separated the two germline ends. The germline V gene encodes CDR1 SGHTA and CDR2 FQGTGA. DNA of the CDR3: TGTGCCAGCAGCTCATCTAGGGACACTGAAGCTTTCTTT. This encodes CASSSSRDTEAFF.

This clonotype appeared a few times. CDR3 nucleotides: TGTGCCAGCAGCCGGGACCGCAACTACGAGCAGTACTTC. As protein: CASSRDRNYEQYF. The rearrangement joins TRBV7-9 to TRBJ2-4; tentatively, D is TRBD1 or TRBD2 (5 bases each). The J call could be wrong; TRBJ2-7 is a better fit for the DNA end. Germline-derived CDR1 and CDR2 are SEHNR and FQNEAQ (reference sequence). This CDR3 spans 13 amino acids.

The sample holds a few counts of this clonotype. The chain joins TRBV7-2 to TRBJ2-1; tentative D call: TRBD2 (5 bases). CDR3 length equals 15 residues. CDR1 is SGHTA and CDR2 is FQGNSA in the germline V gene. V was cut by 3 bases and J by 3 bases, with 12 bases left in between. The CDR3 region is CASSLTGNHYNEQFF. The CDR3 DNA is TGTGCCAGCAGCTTGACGGGAAACCACTACAATGAGCAGTTCTTC.

This rearrangement joins TRBV6-2 or TRBV6-3 to TRBJ2-7, with TRBD2 matching 13 bases. CDR3 size: 18 residues. Per the germline V gene, CDR1 is MNHEY and CDR2 is SVGEGT. After removal of 4 bases from V and 0 bases from J, the junction contained 9 bases not matched to a gene. The CDR3 protein is CASSSPGLAGATSYEQYF. CDR3 DNA: TGTGCCAGCAGTTCCCCCGGACTAGCGGGGGCCACCTCCTACGAGCAGTACTTC.

This sequence joins TRBV5-6 and TRBJ2-5; weak D call: TRBD1 (6 bases). Trimming took off 4 bases at V and 5 bases at J, with 15 bases between the two ends. The CDR3 has 14 amino acids. The V gene's germline CDR1 is SGHDT and CDR2 YYEEEE. DNA of the CDR3: TGTGCCAGCAGCGAGTCAGGGGCGGACGAGACCCAGTACTTC. This codes for CASSESGADETQYF.

The chain is built from TRBV20-1 and TRBJ2-3; TRBD1 agrees at 10 bases. This CDR3 has 15 residues. Trimming removed 4 bases from V and 4 bases from J; junction bases left unmatched: 8. Germline CDR1 reads DFQATT; CDR2 reads SNEGSKA (reference sequence). The CDR3 DNA reads as TGCAGTGCTATACCGGGACAGGGGAGTTCAGATACGCAGTATTTT. Amino acid sequence: CSAIPGQGSSDTQYF.

The J gene is TRBJ2-6, the V gene TRBV11-2; the match to TRBD2 covers 13 bases. V shed 6 bases and J 4 bases; nucleotides not matched to a gene: 15. Germline V gene sequence: CDR1 SGHAT, CDR2 FQNNGV. This CDR3 region has 20 residues. CDR3 residues: CASRALTSGLAGRGANVLTF. In DNA, the CDR3 is TGTGCCAGCAGAGCACTAACATCGGGACTAGCGGGGAGAGGGGCCAACGTCCTGACTTTC.

This chain connects TRBV10-3 to TRBJ2-1; 7 positions agree with TRBD1. CDR1 and CDR2 (germline): ENHRY, SYGVKD. This CDR3 region has 12 residues. The trim removed 10 bases at V and 9 bases at J, leaving 9 bases unmatched. CDR3 DNA sequence: TGTGCCACTACCGGGACAGTTCGTGAGCAGTTCTTC. Protein: CATTGTVREQFF.

This clonotype was observed a handful of times. The chain recombines TRBV27 with TRBJ2-1; D is undetermined. V lost 3 bases, J lost 0 bases, and 12 bases lay in between. The CDR3 has 16 residues. Per the germline V gene, CDR1 is MNHEY and CDR2 is SMNVEV (reference sequence). Written as DNA, the CDR3 is TGTGCCAGCAGTTTTTACTCACCGAGCTCCTACAATGAGCAGTTCTTC. This codes for CASSFYSPSSYNEQFF.

This clonotype occurred a few times. The chain uses TRBV20-1 and TRBJ1-5, with TRBD1 matching over 8 bases. The V gene end was trimmed by 5 bases and the J gene end by 5 bases; junction bases not matched to a gene: 2. Germline CDR1 reads DFQATT; CDR2 reads SNEGSKA (reference sequence). This CDR3 spans 12 amino acids. The CDR3 is CSASDRDQPQHF. As DNA, the CDR3 is TGCAGTGCTTCGGACAGGGATCAGCCCCAGCATTTT.

This chain uses TRBV7-2 with TRBJ2-6, with unresolved D. This CDR3 has 18 amino acids. Between the trimmed V and J ends, which lost 1 base and 0 bases, there was a span of 13 bases. Germline-derived CDR1 and CDR2 are SGHTA and FQGNSA. Here the CDR3 DNA reads TGTGCCAGCAGCTTAGTTCCGCCAAACTTCTCTGGGGCCAACGTCCTGACTTTC. This gives the protein CASSLVPPNFSGANVLTF. Combining the CDR3 with reference TRBV7-2 and TRBJ2-6 gives the whole variable domain GAGVSQSPSNKVTEKGKDVELRCDPISGHTALYWYRQSLGQGLEFLIYFQGNSAPDKSGLPSDRFSAERTGGSVSTLTIQRTQQEDSAVYLCASSLVPPNFSGANVLTFGAGSRLTVL.

J is TRBJ1-1 and V is TRBV12-3 or TRBV12-4; the D is unclear. The CDR3 runs to 14 residues. Trimming pared 8 bases from V and 3 bases from J, leaving 16 bases between. CDR3 sequence reads: CASLPGRVYTEAFF. CDR3 in DNA: TGTGCCAGCCTCCCCGGTAGGGTCTACACTGAAGCTTTCTTT.

This clonotype was detected a few times. The chain has TRBV6-5 and TRBJ2-3, with no clear D. The CDR3 is 14 amino acids. CDR1 MNHEY and CDR2 SVGAGI come from the germline V gene. V dropped 0 bases and J dropped 3 bases, with 7 bases sitting between them. CDR3 residues: CASSYSGATDTQYF. The DNA for the CDR3 is TGTGCCAGCAGTTACTCTGGTGCGACAGATACGCAGTATTTT.

This clonotype was seen a handful of times. This rearrangement joins TRBV12-3 or TRBV12-4 to TRBJ2-6, with TRBD1 matching over 9 bases. This CDR3 is built from 18 residues. V trimming: 5 bases; J trimming: 0 bases; junction bases outside the gene matches: 8. The CDR3 is CASSQLGDRDSGANVLTF. CDR3 DNA sequence: TGTGCCAGCAGTCAGTTAGGGGACAGGGACTCTGGGGCCAACGTCCTGACTTTC.

Concerning this clonotype: This sequence may be a read error, since a much larger clone differs from it by one base. The chain has TRBV4-2 and TRBJ2-5; 10 bases fit TRBD2. The J call may be wrong; the DNA end is better matched by TRBJ2-7. The CDR3 length is 16 residues. CDR1 and CDR2 from the germline V gene are LGHNA and YNFKEQ. CDR3 in amino acids: CASGQDLERGGYEQYF. For the CDR3, the DNA is TGTGCCAGCGGCCAAGATCTTGAGCGGGGGGGCTACGAGCAGTACTTC.

This CDR3 reads CSRARGGRQFF. DNA of the CDR3: TGCAGTAGAGCCCGGGGGGGTAGGCAGTTCTTC. This rearrangement joins TRBV20-1 to TRBJ2-1; TRBD2 aligns across 8 bases. The CDR3 spans 11 residues. J gave up 12 bases and V 8 bases, and 9 bases lay outside the gene matches. From germline, CDR1 is DFQATT and CDR2 SNEGSKA (reference sequence).

As to this clonotype: One end of the junction is discordant with germline, which a read error may explain. The chain combines TRBV7-6 with TRBJ1-6; TRBD1 aligns across 12 bases. The CDR3 contains 17 residues. The germline gives CDR1 SGHVS, CDR2 FNYEAQ. This CDR3 is CANSLGTGGAPNSPLHF. Written as DNA, the CDR3 is TGTGCCAACAGCTTGGGGACAGGGGGCGCCCCAAATTCACCCCTCCACTTT.

The chain carries TRBV28 and TRBJ2-7; TRBD1 aligns across 10 bases. CDR1 is MDHEN, CDR2 SYDVKM, per germline. V was clipped by 8 bases and J by 3 bases; unmatched bases: 4. The CDR3 is made up of 13 amino acids. This CDR3 reads CASYRDRGYEQYF. Written as DNA, the CDR3 is TGTGCCAGCTACCGGGACAGGGGCTACGAGCAGTACTTC.

This clonotype was seen a few times. The chain recombines TRBV29-1 with TRBJ2-1; TRBD1 matches 11 bases. The J call could be wrong; TRBJ2-7 is a better fit for the DNA end. In germline, CDR1 is SQVTM, CDR2 ANQGSEA. The length of the CDR3 is 18 residues. DNA of the CDR3: TGCAGCGGCACCGGGACAGGGGGATCGTCTTATTCCTACAATGAGCAGTACTTC. It translates to CSGTGTGGSSYSYNEQYF.

CDR3 residues: CASSYSSGRRYEQYF. The DNA of the CDR3 is TGTGCCAGCAGTTACTCCTCCGGGAGGCGGTACGAGCAGTACTTC. The rearrangement uses TRBV6-2 or TRBV6-3 and TRBJ2-7; 7 bases agree with TRBD2. The CDR3 extends over 15 amino acids. With V trimmed by 0 bases and J by 4 bases, 6 bases remained unmatched. Germline CDR1 is MNHEY and CDR2 is SVGEGT.

J is TRBJ2-4 and V is TRBV6-1, with D uncertain. TRBJ2-7 explains the end of the DNA better; the J call may be wrong. The germline gives CDR1 MNHNS, CDR2 SASEGT. CDR3 length equals 14 residues. The CDR3 here is CASSARRLSYEQYF. The CDR3 DNA reads as TGTGCCAGCAGTGCGAGGCGACTGAGCTACGAGCAGTACTTC.

The chain is built from TRBV5-1 and TRBJ1-1, with unresolved D. Germline V gives CDR1 SGHRS, CDR2 YFSETQ. The CDR3 totals 14 residues. Between the trimmed V and J ends, which lost 0 bases and 1 base, there was a span of 7 bases. CDR3 coding DNA: TGCGCCAGCAGCTTGGGGTCAGAGAACACTGAAGCTTTCTTT. This sequence encodes CASSLGSENTEAFF.